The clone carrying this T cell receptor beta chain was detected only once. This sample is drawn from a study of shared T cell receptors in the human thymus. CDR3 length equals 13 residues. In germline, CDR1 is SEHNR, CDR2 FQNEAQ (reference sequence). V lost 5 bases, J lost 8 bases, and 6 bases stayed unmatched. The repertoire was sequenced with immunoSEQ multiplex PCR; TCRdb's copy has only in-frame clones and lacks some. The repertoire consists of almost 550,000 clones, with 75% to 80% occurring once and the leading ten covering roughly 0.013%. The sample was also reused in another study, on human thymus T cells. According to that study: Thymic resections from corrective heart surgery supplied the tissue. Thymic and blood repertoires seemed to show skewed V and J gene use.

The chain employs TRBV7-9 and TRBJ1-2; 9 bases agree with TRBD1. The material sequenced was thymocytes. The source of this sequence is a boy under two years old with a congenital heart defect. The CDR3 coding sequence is TGTGCCAGCAGCCCCCGGGACAGGGCGGGCTACACCTTC. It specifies CASSPRDRAGYTF. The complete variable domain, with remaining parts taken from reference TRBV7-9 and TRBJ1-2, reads DTGVSQNPRHKITKRGQNVTFRCDPISEHNRLYWYRQTLGQGPEFLTYFQNEAQLEKSRLLSDRFSAERPKGSFSTLEIQRTEQGDSAMYLCASSPRDRAGYTFGSGTRLTVV.